This entry features one T cell receptor (beta chain) sequence. Its specificity is not known. The PCR used 60 Vbeta and 13 Jbeta primers. Sequencing used immunoSEQ multiplex PCR; TCRdb keeps in-frame clones, though not all of them. Among some 200,000 clones, 73% were seen once, and the ten largest hold 1.8%. The sample comes from a study of cytomegalovirus exposure and HLA in healthy donors. Whole-study findings and limits: Presence/absence analyses treated sequencing depth as roughly uniform across donors. Researchers reported that a few CMV-associated chains were confirmed in vitro as CMV antigen-specific.

The CDR3 spans 13 residues. Germline lookup yields CDR1 MNHEY and CDR2 SVGAGI. The V gene lost 0 bases and the J gene lost 8 bases, with 10 bases spanning the gap. The source is a woman in her 30s in good health and CMV-seronegative. The chain joins TRBV6-5 to TRBJ1-1; no firm D call. The specimen was PBMCs. This CDR3 reads CASSYSRLSEAFF. CDR3 coding DNA: TGTGCCAGCAGTTACTCGAGGCTCTCCGAAGCTTTCTTT.